A selection of T cell receptor beta chains follows, all from one sample in a study of blood T cell repertoires in COVID-19. Sequenced by immunoSEQ multiplex PCR; TCRdb stores in-frame clones only, minus some. The sample includes 250,000 or so clones, about nine tenths of them seen just once. The sequencing sample was made of PBMCs or T cells enriched from blood (not recorded which). These receptors were taken from a woman under 30 who had recovered from COVID-19. Both conserved end residues are trimmed from each CDR3. The order of the fields is V gene, J gene, CDR3 protein.

TRBV6-5	TRBJ2-6	ASMQGFGANVLT
TRBV24-1	TRBJ2-3	ATSAHQGLAGGTDTQY
TRBV2	TRBJ1-4	ASTAYQGGNEKLF
TRBV5-4	TRBJ1-5	ASSTYSNQPQH
TRBV7-2	TRBJ1-5	ASSSVGAGGRQPQH
TRBV29-1	TRBJ1-2	SVPKDRVDGYT
TRBV3-1/TRBV3-2	TRBJ2-5	ASSQHRGRGLGETQY
TRBV5-1	TRBJ1-2	ASREGGVNYGYT
TRBV5-1	TRBJ1-1	ASSLAGGFTEAF
TRBV7-9	TRBJ1-3	ASSRDNANLGPGNTIY
TRBV21-1	TRBJ2-5	ASSRVGVQETQY
TRBV6-4	TRBJ2-3	ASSDSRDRRDTQY
TRBV19	TRBJ2-7	ASKLSGGVADEQY
TRBV27	TRBJ2-3	ASSFSAGGGGRPDTQY
TRBV5-1	TRBJ1-1	ASSLGGATEAF
TRBV5-5	TRBJ1-1	ASSLGQGGAEAF
TRBV5-1	TRBJ1-5	ASSSGQHSNQPQH
TRBV7-9	TRBJ2-7	ASSPRTGLPYEQY
TRBV5-1	TRBJ2-5	ASSLALAGGSVETQY
TRBV18	TRBJ2-5	ASSPSGLETQY
TRBV25-1	TRBJ2-5	ASSERPGASWETQY
TRBV19	TRBJ1-1	ASSTVWGQGVYMNTEAF
TRBV18	TRBJ1-6	ASSPSQGTAGSYNSPLH
TRBV7-9	TRBJ2-4	ASSFLRVENIQY
TRBV28	TRBJ2-5	ASSPRTGSQETQY
TRBV6-5	TRBJ1-1	ASSSRQTGLGTEAF
TRBV19	TRBJ2-3	ASSINPAGAVTDTQY
TRBV11-2	TRBJ2-7	ASSLGGGRVYEQY